This T cell receptor (beta chain) appears in the sequencing data of a study of OX40 agonist ivuxolimab in advanced cancers. Study outcomes and limitations: Researchers did not determine the expanded peripheral T cells' antigen specificity.

The assay was immunoSEQ multiplex PCR, and TCRdb's table has in-frame clones only and misses some. The sample contains around 25,000 clones, more than 80% of which appear only once. The V end was cut by 1 base, the J end by 6 bases, with 5 bases between. Per the germline V gene, CDR1 is DFQATT and CDR2 is SNEGSKA (reference sequence). There are 11 residues in the CDR3. Points on this clone: Its matching antigen is unknown.

Sample: CD4+ or CD8+ T cells sorted from blood, taken in a trial of the OX40 agonist ivuxolimab. The chain has TRBV20-1 and TRBJ2-3; D is unresolved. The clonotype originates from an adult with an advanced solid tumor such as melanoma, head and neck, liver or kidney cancer. The CDR3 bases are TGCAGTGCTAGAGGGGTGGATACGCAGTATTTT. The encoded protein is CSARGVDTQYF.